This entry describes one T cell receptor beta chain. Its specificity is unknown. The source of the sample is a study of T cell responses to AZD1222 COVID-19 vaccine. General observations from the study: Among AZD1222 vaccinees, only 6 or 7 were seropositive at baseline. Clonal diversity may have been underestimated in mostly white British donors.

Clones were sequenced by immunoSEQ multiplex PCR, and TCRdb holds only the in-frame ones, with some missing. This sample has approximately 120,000 clones; around 87% occur once, and the top ten carry about 10%. V shed 1 base and J 6 bases; nucleotides not matched to a gene: 9. Germline values: CDR1 SEHNR, CDR2 FQNEAQ (reference sequence). The CDR3 has 16 amino acids. The TCR comes from an adult in good health. Sequencing was performed on peripheral blood, taken on day 0 of AZD1222 vaccination. V gene TRBV7-9 combines with J gene TRBJ2-3; 8 bases map to TRBD2. The CDR3 reads CASSLGEGLARDTQYF. The CDR3 coding sequence is TGTGCCAGCAGCTTAGGAGAAGGACTAGCCAGGGATACGCAGTATTTT.